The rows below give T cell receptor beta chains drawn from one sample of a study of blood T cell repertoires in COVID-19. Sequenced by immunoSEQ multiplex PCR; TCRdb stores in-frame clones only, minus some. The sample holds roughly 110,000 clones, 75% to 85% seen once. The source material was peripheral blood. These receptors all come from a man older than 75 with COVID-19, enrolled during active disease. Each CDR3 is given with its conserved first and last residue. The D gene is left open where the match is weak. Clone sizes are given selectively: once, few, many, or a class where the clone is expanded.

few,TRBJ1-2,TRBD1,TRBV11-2,TGTGCCAGCAGCTTAGAACAGGGGGATAACTATGGCTACACCTTC,CASSLEQGDNYGYTF
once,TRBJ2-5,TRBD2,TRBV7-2,TGTGCCAGCAGCTTAGCCCTAGCGGAGCTCCAAGAGACCCAGTACTTC,CASSLALAELQETQYF
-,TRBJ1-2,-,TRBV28,TGTGCCAGCAGTTTAACACACAGTAACTATGGCTACACCTTC,CASSLTHSNYGYTF
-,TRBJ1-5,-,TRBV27,TGTGCCAGCAGTTCCGTCGGGGGGGCGCAGGGTGAGCCCCAGCATTTT,CASSSVGGAQGEPQHF
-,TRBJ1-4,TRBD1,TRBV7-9,TGTGCCAGCACCACCGGGACAGTCAATGAAAAACTGTTTTTT,CASTTGTVNEKLFF
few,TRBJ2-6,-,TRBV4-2,TGTGCCAGCAGCCAAGAACAGGGCCTCTACTCTGGGGCCAACGTCCTGACTTTC,CASSQEQGLYSGANVLTF
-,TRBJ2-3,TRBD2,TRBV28,TGTGCCAGCAGTCTCCCCCGGACTAGCGGGGGGAATACGCAGTATTTT,CASSLPRTSGGNTQYF
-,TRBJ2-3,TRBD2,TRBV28,TGTGCCAGCAATCGTGGGACTAGCGGGAGAGGTGGTACGCAGTATTTT,CASNRGTSGRGGTQYF
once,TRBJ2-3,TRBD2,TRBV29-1,TGCAGCGTTCGAGACCCGGGACTAATGAGAACAGATACGCAGTATTTT,CSVRDPGLMRTDTQYF
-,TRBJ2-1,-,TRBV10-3,TGTGCCATCAGTGGTGTCCAGAATGAGCAGTTCTTC,CAISGVQNEQFF
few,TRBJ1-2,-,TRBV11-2,TGTGCCAGCAGCTTAGATCCGGGTCTTTCAAGTGGCTACACCTTC,CASSLDPGLSSGYTF
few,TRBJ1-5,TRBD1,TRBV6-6,TGTGCCAGCAGCGGACAGGGTATTAATCAGCCCCAGCATTTT,CASSGQGINQPQHF
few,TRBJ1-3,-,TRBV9,TGTGCCAGCAGCGCCGAACAGGGAAACACCATATATTTT,CASSAEQGNTIYF
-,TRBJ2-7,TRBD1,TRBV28,TGTGCCAGCAGTTCGCCTACCGGGACAGGGAGCAGCGAGCAGTACTTC,CASSSPTGTGSSEQYF
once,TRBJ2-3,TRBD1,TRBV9,TGTGCCAGCAGCGTGGGACAGGGGGCGCTGGGCACAGATACGCAGTATTTT,CASSVGQGALGTDTQYF
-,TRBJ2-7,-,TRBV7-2,TGTGCCAGCAGCTCCCGGGGTAGCGGAACCTCCTACGAGCAGTACTTC,CASSSRGSGTSYEQYF
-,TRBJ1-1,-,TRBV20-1,TGCAGTGCTAGCCGGAACACTGAAGCTTTCTTT,CSASRNTEAFF
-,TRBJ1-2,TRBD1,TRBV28,TGTGCCAGCCGACAGGGCTCCTATTCTTTCTATGGCTACACCTTC,CASRQGSYSFYGYTF
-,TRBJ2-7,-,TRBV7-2,TGTGCCAGCAGCTTACAGATCCCCTCCTACGAGCAGTACTTC,CASSLQIPSYEQYF
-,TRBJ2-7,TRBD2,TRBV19,TGTGCCAGTAGTACCCACCTTGGACGGGGGGGGCACGAGCAGTACTTC,CASSTHLGRGGHEQYF
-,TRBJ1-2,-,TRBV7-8,TGTGCCAGCAGCCAACTGGAGGCGAGGGGCTACACCTTC,CASSQLEARGYTF
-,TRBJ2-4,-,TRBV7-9,TGTGCCAGCAGCTTCACGACTGGCCTCAGCAACATTCAGTACTTC,CASSFTTGLSNIQYF
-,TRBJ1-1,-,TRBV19,TGTGCCAGTAGTATCTTAGGCCGCGGAGTGGCCACTGAAGCTTTCTTT,CASSILGRGVATEAFF
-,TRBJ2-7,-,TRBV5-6,TGTGCCAGCAGCGCGGGTTGGGAGCAGTACTTC,CASSAGWEQYF
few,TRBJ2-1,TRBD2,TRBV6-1,TGTGCCAGCAGTGAACTAGCGGGCTCCTACAATGAGCAGTTCTTC,CASSELAGSYNEQFF
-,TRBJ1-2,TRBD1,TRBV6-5,TGTGCCAGCAGCCCGCAGACAGGGGGCTATGGCTACACCTTC,CASSPQTGGYGYTF
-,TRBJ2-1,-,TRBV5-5,TGTGCCAGCAGCTTGGCATTCGGGAGCAGCTCCTACAATGAGCAGTTCTTC,CASSLAFGSSSYNEQFF
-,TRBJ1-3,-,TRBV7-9,TGTGCCAGCAGCCCGTCGGGGGGTTTGGACACCATATATTTT,CASSPSGGLDTIYF
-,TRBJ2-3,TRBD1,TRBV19,TGTGCCAGTAAAAACAGGGGGCAAGGTACAGATACGCAGTATTTT,CASKNRGQGTDTQYF
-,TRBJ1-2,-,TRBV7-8,TGTGCCAGCAGCTTAGTCAGGGGCCGTGGCTACACCTTC,CASSLVRGRGYTF
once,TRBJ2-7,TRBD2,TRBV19,TGTGCCAGTAGTATCCGACTAGCGGGCCTCTACGAGCAGTACTTC,CASSIRLAGLYEQYF